This TCR beta chain was sequenced in a study of T cells in Graves' hyperthyroidism and ophthalmopathy. This clonotype has ten or more counts. Per germline, CDR1 SGHDT and CDR2 YYEEEE. V lost 4 bases, J lost 5 bases, and 17 bases stayed unmatched. The CDR3 loop spans 18 amino acids. The source material, RNA transcripts, was used to amplify TCR beta CDR3 regions. With the HTBI primer set, the TCR CDR3 went through a first round of RT-PCR. TCRdb processed the multiplex PCR reads anew with MiXCR; each CDR3 protein has one entry. The table lists a few hundred thousand distinct CDR3 sequences, just over 45% of them singletons.

Material for sequencing was peripheral blood or thyroid tissue (not recorded which). The TCR comes from a woman under 30 with Graves' hyperthyroidism. The V and J genes are TRBV5-6 and TRBJ2-5; 10 bases fit TRBD2. The CDR3 bases are TGTGCCAGCAGCCCCTTACTCCTGACTAGCGGGTCAGTGGAGACCCAGTACTTC. Translating gives CASSPLLLTSGSVETQYF.